This T cell receptor beta chain was recorded in a study of immune characterization of retroperitoneal liposarcoma. Comment on this clonotype: This clone may be a read error of a much larger clone one base away. As the CDR3 is not closed by the conserved phenylalanine or tryptophan, this likely results from a read error.

This CDR3 is 16 amino acids long. Germline-derived CDR1 and CDR2 are SEHNR and FQNEAQ (reference sequence). TCRdb recomputed calls from the PCR reads with MiXCR, one row per CDR3 protein. Among 8,000 to 13,000 distinct CDR3 sequences listed, roughly 25% were seen once. The receptor comes from a female donor with retroperitoneal liposarcoma. The rearrangement uses TRBV7-9 and TRBJ2-5, with TRBD1 matching 9 bases. The J call may be incorrect, as the DNA end agrees better with TRBJ2-1. Sequenced sample: tumor tissue. The CDR3 spells CASSLAGTGRQETQFL. The CDR3 DNA reads as TGTGCCAGCAGCTTAGCCGGGACAGGGCGCCAAGAGACCCAGTTCTTG.